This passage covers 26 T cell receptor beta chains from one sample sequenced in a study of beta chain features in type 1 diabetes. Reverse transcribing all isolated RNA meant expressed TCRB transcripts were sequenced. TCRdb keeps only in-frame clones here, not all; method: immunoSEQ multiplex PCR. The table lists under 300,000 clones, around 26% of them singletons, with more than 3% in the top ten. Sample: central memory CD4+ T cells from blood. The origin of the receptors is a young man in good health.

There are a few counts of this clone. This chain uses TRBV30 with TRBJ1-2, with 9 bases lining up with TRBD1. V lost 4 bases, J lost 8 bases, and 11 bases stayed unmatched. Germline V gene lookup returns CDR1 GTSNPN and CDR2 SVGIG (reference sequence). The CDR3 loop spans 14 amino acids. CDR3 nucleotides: TGTGCCTGGATCACTTGGGGGACAGGGAGCGGCTACACCTTC. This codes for CAWITWGTGSGYTF.

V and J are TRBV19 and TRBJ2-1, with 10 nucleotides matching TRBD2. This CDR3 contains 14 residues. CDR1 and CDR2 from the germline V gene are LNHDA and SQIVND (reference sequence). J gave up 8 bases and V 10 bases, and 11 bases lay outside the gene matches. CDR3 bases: TGTGCCACCAGACCGGGACTAGCGAGGGATGAGCAGTTCTTC. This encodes CATRPGLARDEQFF.

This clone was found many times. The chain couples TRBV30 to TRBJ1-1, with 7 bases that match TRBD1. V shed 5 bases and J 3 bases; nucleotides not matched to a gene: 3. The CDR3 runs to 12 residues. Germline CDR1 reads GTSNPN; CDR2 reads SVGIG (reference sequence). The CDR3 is CAWDDRDTEAFF. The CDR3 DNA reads TGTGCCTGGGATGACAGGGACACTGAAGCTTTCTTT.

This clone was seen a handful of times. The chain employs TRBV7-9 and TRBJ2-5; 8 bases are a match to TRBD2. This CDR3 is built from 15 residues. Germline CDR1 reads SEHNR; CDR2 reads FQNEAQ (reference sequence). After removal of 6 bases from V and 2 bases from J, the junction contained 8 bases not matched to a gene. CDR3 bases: TGTGCCAGCAGTCCCCGGCGACTAGCGCAAGAGACCCAGTACTTC. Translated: CASSPRRLAQETQYF.

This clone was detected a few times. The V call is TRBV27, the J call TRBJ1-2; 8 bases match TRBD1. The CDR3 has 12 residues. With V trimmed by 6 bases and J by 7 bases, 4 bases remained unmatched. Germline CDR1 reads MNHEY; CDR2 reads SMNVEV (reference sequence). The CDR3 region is CASSTGGFGYTF. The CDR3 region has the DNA TGTGCCAGCAGCACAGGGGGTTTTGGCTACACCTTC.

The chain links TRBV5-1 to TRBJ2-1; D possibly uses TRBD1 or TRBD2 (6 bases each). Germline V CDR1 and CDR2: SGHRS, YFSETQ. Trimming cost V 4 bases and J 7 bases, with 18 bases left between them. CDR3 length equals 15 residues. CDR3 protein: CASSPEGGRRNEQFF. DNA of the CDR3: TGCGCCAGCAGCCCAGAGGGGGGCCGCAGGAATGAGCAGTTCTTC.

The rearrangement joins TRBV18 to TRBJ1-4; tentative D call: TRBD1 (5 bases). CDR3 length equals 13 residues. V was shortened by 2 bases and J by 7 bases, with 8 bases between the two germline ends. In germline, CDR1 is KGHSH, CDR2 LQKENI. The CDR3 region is CASSPGASEKLFF. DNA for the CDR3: TGTGCCAGCTCACCAGGGGCAAGTGAAAAACTGTTTTTT.

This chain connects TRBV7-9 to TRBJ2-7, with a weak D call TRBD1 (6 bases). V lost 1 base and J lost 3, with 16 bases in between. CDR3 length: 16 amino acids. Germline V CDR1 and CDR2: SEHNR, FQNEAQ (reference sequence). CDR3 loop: CASSLGAGRQDYEQYF. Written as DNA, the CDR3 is TGTGCCAGCAGCTTAGGGGCCGGGCGACAGGACTACGAGCAGTACTTC.

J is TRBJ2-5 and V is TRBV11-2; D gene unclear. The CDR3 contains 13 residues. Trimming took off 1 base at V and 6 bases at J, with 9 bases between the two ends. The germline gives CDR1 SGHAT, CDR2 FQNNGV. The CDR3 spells CASSLGGTQTQYF. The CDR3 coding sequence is TGTGCCAGCAGCTTAGGAGGCACCCAGACCCAGTACTTC.

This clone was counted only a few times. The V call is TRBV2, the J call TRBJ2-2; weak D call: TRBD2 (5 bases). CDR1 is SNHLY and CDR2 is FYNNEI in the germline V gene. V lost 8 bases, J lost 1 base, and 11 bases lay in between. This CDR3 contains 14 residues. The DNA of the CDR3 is TGTGCCAGCGAGCGGCGACTGAACACCGGGGAGCTGTTTTTT. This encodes CASERRLNTGELFF.

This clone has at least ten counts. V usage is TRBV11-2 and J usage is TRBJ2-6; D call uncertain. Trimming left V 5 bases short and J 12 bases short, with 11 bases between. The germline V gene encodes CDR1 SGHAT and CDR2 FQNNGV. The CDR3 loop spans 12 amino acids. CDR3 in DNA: TGTGCCAGCAGCATATCGGAGAGCGTCCTGACTTTC. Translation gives CASSISESVLTF.

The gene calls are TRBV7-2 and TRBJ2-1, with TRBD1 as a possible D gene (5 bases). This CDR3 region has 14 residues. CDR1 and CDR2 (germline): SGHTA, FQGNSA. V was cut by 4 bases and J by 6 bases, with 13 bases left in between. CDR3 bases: TGTGCCAGCAGCTCCAATGGGGCAGGCAATGAGCAGTTCTTC. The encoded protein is CASSSNGAGNEQFF.

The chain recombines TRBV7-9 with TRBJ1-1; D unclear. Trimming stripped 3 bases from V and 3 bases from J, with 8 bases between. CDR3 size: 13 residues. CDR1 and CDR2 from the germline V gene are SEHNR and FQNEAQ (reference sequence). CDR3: CASSLGGDTEAFF. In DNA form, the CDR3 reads TGTGCCAGCAGCTTGGGCGGAGACACTGAAGCTTTCTTT.

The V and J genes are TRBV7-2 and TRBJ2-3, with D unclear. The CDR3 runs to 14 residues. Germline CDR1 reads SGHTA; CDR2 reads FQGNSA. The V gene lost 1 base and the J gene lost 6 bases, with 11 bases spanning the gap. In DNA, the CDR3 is TGTGCCAGCAGCTTAGGTTTGGAAGTGGATACGCAGTATTTT. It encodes CASSLGLEVDTQYF.

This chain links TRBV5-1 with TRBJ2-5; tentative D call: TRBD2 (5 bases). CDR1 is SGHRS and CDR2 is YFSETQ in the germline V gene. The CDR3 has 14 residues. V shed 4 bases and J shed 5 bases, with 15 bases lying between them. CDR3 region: CASSPAGGRETQYF. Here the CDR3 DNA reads TGCGCCAGCAGCCCGGCGGGCGGTCGGGAGACCCAGTACTTC.

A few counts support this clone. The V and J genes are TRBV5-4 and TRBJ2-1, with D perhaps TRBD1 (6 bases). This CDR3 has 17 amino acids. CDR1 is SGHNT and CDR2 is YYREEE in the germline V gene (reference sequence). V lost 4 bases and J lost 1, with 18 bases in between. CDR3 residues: CASSTSTGRSSYNEQFF. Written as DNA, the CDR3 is TGTGCCAGCAGCACATCGACAGGCCGATCATCCTACAATGAGCAGTTCTTC.

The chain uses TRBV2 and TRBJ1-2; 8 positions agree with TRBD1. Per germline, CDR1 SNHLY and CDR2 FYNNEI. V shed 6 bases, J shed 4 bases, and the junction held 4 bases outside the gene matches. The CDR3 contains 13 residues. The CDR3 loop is CASRQGDGYGYTF. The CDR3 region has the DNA TGTGCCAGCAGACAGGGGGACGGCTATGGCTACACCTTC. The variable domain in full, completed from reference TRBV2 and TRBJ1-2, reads EPEVTQTPSHQVTQMGQEVILRCVPISNHLYFYWYRQILGQKVEFLVSFYNNEISEKSEIFDDQFSVERPDGSNFTLKIRSTKLEDSAMYFCASRQGDGYGYTFGSGTRLTVV.

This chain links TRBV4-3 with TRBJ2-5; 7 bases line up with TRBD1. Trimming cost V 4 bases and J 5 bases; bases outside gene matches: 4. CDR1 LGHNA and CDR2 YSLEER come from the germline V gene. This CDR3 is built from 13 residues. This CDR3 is CASSRRDSETQYF. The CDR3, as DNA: TGCGCCAGCAGCCGCCGGGACAGCGAGACCCAGTACTTC.

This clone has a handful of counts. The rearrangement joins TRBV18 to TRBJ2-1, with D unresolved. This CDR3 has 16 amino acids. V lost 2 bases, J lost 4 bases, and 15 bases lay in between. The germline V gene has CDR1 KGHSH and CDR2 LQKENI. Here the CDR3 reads CASSPGWDIRYNEQFF. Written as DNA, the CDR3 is TGTGCCAGCTCACCAGGCTGGGATATCCGGTACAATGAGCAGTTCTTC.

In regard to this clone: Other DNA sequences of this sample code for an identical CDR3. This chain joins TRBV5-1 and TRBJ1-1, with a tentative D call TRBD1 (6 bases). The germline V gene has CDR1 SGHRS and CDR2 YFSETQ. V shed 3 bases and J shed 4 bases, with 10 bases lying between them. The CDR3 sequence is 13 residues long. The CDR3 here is CASSSQGSTEAFF. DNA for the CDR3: TGCGCCAGCAGCTCACAGGGTAGCACTGAAGCTTTCTTT.

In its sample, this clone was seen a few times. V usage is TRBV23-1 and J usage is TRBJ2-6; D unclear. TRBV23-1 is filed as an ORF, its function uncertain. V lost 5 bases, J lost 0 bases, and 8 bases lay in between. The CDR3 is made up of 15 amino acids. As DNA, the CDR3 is TGCGCCAGCAGTTTAAGGCACTCTGGGGCCAACGTCCTGACTTTC. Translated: CASSLRHSGANVLTF.

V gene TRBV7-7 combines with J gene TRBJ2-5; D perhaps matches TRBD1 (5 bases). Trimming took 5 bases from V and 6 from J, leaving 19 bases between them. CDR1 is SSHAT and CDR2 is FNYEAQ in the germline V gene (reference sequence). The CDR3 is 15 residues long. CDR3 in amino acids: CASSPLEQGEKTQYF. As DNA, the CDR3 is TGTGCCAGCAGCCCTCTGGAGCAGGGTGAAAAGACCCAGTACTTC.

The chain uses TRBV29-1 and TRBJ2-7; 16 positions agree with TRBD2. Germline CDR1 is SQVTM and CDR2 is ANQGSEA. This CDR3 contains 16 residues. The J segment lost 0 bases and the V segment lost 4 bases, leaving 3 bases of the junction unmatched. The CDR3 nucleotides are TGCAGCGTTGCGGGACTAGCGGGAGGGCCCTCCTACGAGCAGTACTTC. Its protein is CSVAGLAGGPSYEQYF.

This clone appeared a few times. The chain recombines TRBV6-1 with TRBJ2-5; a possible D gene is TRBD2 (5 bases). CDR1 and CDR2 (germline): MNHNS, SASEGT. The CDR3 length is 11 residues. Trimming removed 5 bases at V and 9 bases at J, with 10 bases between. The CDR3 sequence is CASSTRAAQYF. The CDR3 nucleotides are TGTGCCAGCAGTACGAGGGCGGCCCAGTACTTC.

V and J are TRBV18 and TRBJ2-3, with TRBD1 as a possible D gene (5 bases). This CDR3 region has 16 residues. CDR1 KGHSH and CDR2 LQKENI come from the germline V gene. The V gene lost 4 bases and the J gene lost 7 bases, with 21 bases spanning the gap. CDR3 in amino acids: CASSLNSQGFWNTQYF. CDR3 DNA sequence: TGTGCCAGCTCACTAAACTCGCAGGGTTTTTGGAATACGCAGTATTTT.

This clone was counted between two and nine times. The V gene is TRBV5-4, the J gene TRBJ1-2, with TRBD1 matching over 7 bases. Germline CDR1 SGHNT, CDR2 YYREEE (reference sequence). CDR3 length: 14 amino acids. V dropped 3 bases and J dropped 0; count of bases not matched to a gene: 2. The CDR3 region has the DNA TGTGCCAGCAGCTCTGGGACAGCTAACTATGGCTACACCTTC. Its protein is CASSSGTANYGYTF.